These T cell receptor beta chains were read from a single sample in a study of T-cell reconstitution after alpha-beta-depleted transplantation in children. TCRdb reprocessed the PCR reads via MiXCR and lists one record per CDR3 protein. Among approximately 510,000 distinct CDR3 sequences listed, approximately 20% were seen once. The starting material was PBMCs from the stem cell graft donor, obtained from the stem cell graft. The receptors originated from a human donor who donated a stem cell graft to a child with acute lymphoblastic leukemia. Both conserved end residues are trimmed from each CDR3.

SAGTDASGITEQY,TRBV20-1
ASSISRQGGTQY,TRBV19
ASSPAQTKYQETQY,TRBV7-9
SVEDQSGRSIDEQF,TRBV29-1
ASSPQLAPQGNEQF,TRBV18
ASSLASAGAEQY,TRBV5-1
ASSLGPGQQETQY,TRBV14
ASSDSGASYNEQF,TRBV7-2
SARDTKTGLNEQY,TRBV20-1
ASSLWRSSYNEQF,TRBV13
ASSKETGRALIYEQY,TRBV5-1
ASSLGLGRTSGDPYEQY,TRBV13
ASSTGAAPGYEQY,TRBV5-5
ASSRGISYGYT,TRBV27
ASRGLAESHEQF,TRBV6-1
ASSLAGTYNSPLH,TRBV7-6
SARDYGGTSINEQF,TRBV20-1
ASRSLAGDEQF,TRBV6-4
ASSPSGLAGADTQY,TRBV18
ATSSVPYNEQF,TRBV15
ASSLGQVLDGYT,TRBV7-6
ASSRRGLYEQY,TRBV18
ASSQVGGRSYLYEQY,TRBV3-1
ASSPLVNAEETQY,TRBV18
ASSWPGLLQTQY,TRBV11-2
SARRDGTSWTHNEQF,TRBV20-1
ASSESGLGGYT,TRBV27
ASSLGQISEAF,TRBV5-1
ASSQDPGRWNDEQY,TRBV4-1
ASSYGQGGEY,TRBV6-5
ATSLAPSGYEQY,TRBV11-2
SARDGGSSYNSPLH,TRBV20-1
ASKDISYEQY,TRBV10-2
ASSPGRESSGANVLT,TRBV12-3/TRBV12-4
ASSQKEGTMGYT,TRBV3-1